Listed below are T cell receptor beta chains from one sample, sequenced in a study of T cell repertoires in cytomegalovirus infection. TCRdb used MiXCR to reprocess the reads, holding one entry per CDR3 protein. The profile shows about 100,000 distinct CDR3 sequences, about a quarter of them singletons. The specimen was CD8+ T cells from PBMCs. The receptors were gathered from a human donor in good health (CMV status not recorded). Some clones in this sample may be carry-over from other donors' samples. CDR3s include the opening cysteine and the closing phenylalanine or tryptophan. Each record gives: J gene, D gene, clone size, V gene, CDR3 DNA, CDR3 protein. The D gene is left open where the match is weak. The size of a clone is reported for some rows only, either as once, few or many, or as a class for expanded clones.

j_gene: TRBJ1-1
d_gene: TRBD1
abundance: -
v_gene: TRBV20-1
CDR3nt: TGCAGTGCTAGAGGGCAGGGGGTGGCTGAAGCTTTCTTT
CDR3aa: CSARGQGVAEAFF

j_gene: TRBJ1-2
d_gene: -
abundance: many
v_gene: TRBV20-1
CDR3nt: TGCAGTGCTAGAGATCCGGTGGGGAATGGCTACACCTTC
CDR3aa: CSARDPVGNGYTF

j_gene: TRBJ2-2
d_gene: TRBD2
abundance: -
v_gene: TRBV12-3/TRBV12-4
CDR3nt: TGTGCCAGCAGTTTAGATGGCAGCGGGAGTCCCGGGGCCGGGGAGCTGTTTTTT
CDR3aa: CASSLDGSGSPGAGELFF

j_gene: TRBJ1-5
d_gene: TRBD1
abundance: few
v_gene: TRBV19
CDR3nt: TGTGCCAGTAGTATAATCGACAGGGGGCTCGTTCAGCCCCAGCATTTT
CDR3aa: CASSIIDRGLVQPQHF

j_gene: TRBJ2-7
d_gene: -
abundance: -
v_gene: TRBV7-9
CDR3nt: TGTGCCAGCAGCTTAGAAAGGGCTACGTATGCCTACGAGCAGTACTTC
CDR3aa: CASSLERATYAYEQYF

j_gene: TRBJ2-2
d_gene: TRBD1
abundance: -
v_gene: TRBV5-4
CDR3nt: TGTGCCAGCAGCGACCGGGACAGGGACACCGGGGAGCTGTTTTTT
CDR3aa: CASSDRDRDTGELFF

j_gene: TRBJ1-5
d_gene: TRBD1
abundance: few
v_gene: TRBV20-1
CDR3nt: TGCAGTGCTCCCACAGGGGCCGGGAATCAGCCCCAGCATTTT
CDR3aa: CSAPTGAGNQPQHF

j_gene: TRBJ2-7
d_gene: -
abundance: many
v_gene: TRBV7-2
CDR3nt: TGTGCCAGCAGCTTAGTGGGCACCGAGCAGTACTTC
CDR3aa: CASSLVGTEQYF

j_gene: TRBJ2-3
d_gene: TRBD1
abundance: -
v_gene: TRBV4-1
CDR3nt: TGCGCCAGCAGCCAGGGGGGACAGGTAATCACAGATACGCAGTATTTT
CDR3aa: CASSQGGQVITDTQYF

j_gene: TRBJ2-7
d_gene: -
abundance: once
v_gene: TRBV12-5
CDR3nt: TGTGCTAGTGGTTTGGGACAGAACGAGCAGTACTTC
CDR3aa: CASGLGQNEQYF

j_gene: TRBJ2-5
d_gene: -
abundance: -
v_gene: TRBV28
CDR3nt: TGTGCCAGCAGCCTCCCGGGTATTGGAGAGACCCAGTACTTC
CDR3aa: CASSLPGIGETQYF

j_gene: TRBJ1-5
d_gene: TRBD1
abundance: many
v_gene: TRBV28
CDR3nt: TGTGCCAGCACCGAAGACAGGGGGGGAAATCAGCCCCAGCATTTT
CDR3aa: CASTEDRGGNQPQHF

j_gene: TRBJ1-2
d_gene: -
abundance: -
v_gene: TRBV7-9
CDR3nt: TGTGCCAGCAGCTTAGTTGCCTATGGCTACACCTTC
CDR3aa: CASSLVAYGYTF

j_gene: TRBJ2-7
d_gene: -
abundance: many
v_gene: TRBV7-2
CDR3nt: TGTGCCAGCAGCTTAGAGGGGCGCTTCTACGAGCAGTACTTC
CDR3aa: CASSLEGRFYEQYF

j_gene: TRBJ2-3
d_gene: TRBD2
abundance: few
v_gene: TRBV11-1
CDR3nt: TGTGCCAGCAGCCCGCCTTCACTAGCGGGGGGTGGTGCGCAGTATTTT
CDR3aa: CASSPPSLAGGGAQYF

j_gene: TRBJ2-2
d_gene: -
abundance: many
v_gene: TRBV5-5
CDR3nt: TGTGCCAGCAGCCCCGCGAGAGCGGACACCGGGGAGCTGTTTTTT
CDR3aa: CASSPARADTGELFF

j_gene: TRBJ1-3
d_gene: -
abundance: many
v_gene: TRBV7-2
CDR3nt: TGTGCCAGCACAACCTCGGGGGTTTCTGGAAACACCATATATTTT
CDR3aa: CASTTSGVSGNTIYF

j_gene: TRBJ2-3
d_gene: TRBD2
abundance: medium-sized
v_gene: TRBV5-6
CDR3nt: TGTGCCAGCAGCTCCGGGACTAGCGGGTCAGATACGCAGTATTTT
CDR3aa: CASSSGTSGSDTQYF

j_gene: TRBJ1-4
d_gene: -
abundance: -
v_gene: TRBV6-5
CDR3nt: TGTGCCAGCAGTTACTCGAACAGCCCGGTGGGTGAAAAACTGTTTTTT
CDR3aa: CASSYSNSPVGEKLFF

j_gene: TRBJ2-7
d_gene: -
abundance: few
v_gene: TRBV6-2/TRBV6-3
CDR3nt: TGTGCCAGCAGTTACTCGTGGGAACCCGAGCAGTACTTC
CDR3aa: CASSYSWEPEQYF

j_gene: TRBJ2-5
d_gene: -
abundance: -
v_gene: TRBV11-2
CDR3nt: TGTGCCAGCAGCTTATGGGGGGGCGGAGGAGAGACCCAGTACTTC
CDR3aa: CASSLWGGGGETQYF

j_gene: TRBJ2-7
d_gene: -
abundance: -
v_gene: TRBV20-1
CDR3nt: TGCAGTGCCAGAGGGGGAGGGACCCCCCGTTACGAGCAGTACTTC
CDR3aa: CSARGGGTPRYEQYF